Following are 8 T cell receptor beta chains from one sample sequenced in a study of T-cell reconstitution after alpha-beta-depleted transplantation in children. Preparing the TCRbeta library involved the use of unique molecular identifiers. TCRdb reprocessed the PCR reads with MiXCR, giving one entry per CDR3 protein. The table includes 110,000 or so distinct CDR3 sequences, approximately 6% detected once. Here the sequenced sample was PBMCs, mostly from graft donor cells, taken 360 days after TCRalphabeta/CD19-depleted stem cell transplant. The receptors were sampled from a male patient between 2 and 15 years old who had a stem cell transplant for acute lymphoblastic leukemia, so the T cells may come from the graft donor.

This clonotype was seen repeatedly, ten times or more. The CDR3 loop is CSASGTESYEQYF. CDR3 DNA: TGCAGTGCTTCCGGGACTGAATCCTACGAGCAGTACTTC. V and J are TRBV20-1 and TRBJ2-7, with D possibly matching TRBD2 (6 bases). CDR3 length equals 13 residues. CDR1 is DFQATT and CDR2 is SNEGSKA in the germline V gene (reference sequence). V lost 5 bases and J 1 base, leaving 12 bases between the germline ends.

This clonotype showed up just a few times. The chain combines TRBV7-9 with TRBJ2-4; D gene ambiguous. With 4 bases removed from V and 0 bases from J, the gap between germline ends came to 16 bases. The germline V gene encodes CDR1 SEHNR and CDR2 FQNEAQ (reference sequence). The CDR3 runs to 17 residues. The CDR3 DNA follows: TGTGCCAGCAGCTGGGTCCCTGACCTGCTAGCCAAAAACATTCAGTACTTC. It translates to CASSWVPDLLAKNIQYF.

The V call is TRBV28, the J call TRBJ2-1; possible D gene TRBD2, 7 bases. Germline CDR1 MDHEN, CDR2 SYDVKM. This CDR3 is 17 amino acids long. Trimming took off 6 bases at V and 7 bases at J, with 25 bases between the two ends. CDR3 loop: CASSPRGGWRLWNEQFF. The CDR3 DNA is TGTGCCAGCAGCCCTAGGGGGGGTTGGAGGCTTTGGAATGAGCAGTTCTTC.

This clonotype was picked up many times. In nucleotides, the CDR3 is TGCAGTGCTAGAGATCGTGGACAGGGGGCGTCTGGGGCCAACGTCCTGACTTTC. This codes for CSARDRGQGASGANVLTF. The chain carries TRBV20-1 and TRBJ2-6, with 11 bases matching TRBD1. The germline gives CDR1 DFQATT, CDR2 SNEGSKA (reference sequence). CDR3 length: 18 amino acids. V lost 0 bases, J lost 1 base, and 5 bases stayed unmatched.

This clonotype has just a few counts. This sequence joins TRBV10-3 and TRBJ1-1, with D tentatively TRBD1 (6 bases). The CDR3 loop spans 13 amino acids. CDR1 is ENHRY, CDR2 SYGVKD, per germline. Trimming cost V 1 base and J 5 bases, with 8 bases left between them. CDR3 in DNA: TGTGCCATCAGTGAGTTGGGGGCTACTGAAGCTTTCTTT. It codes for CAISELGATEAFF.

This clonotype was seen at least ten times. This rearrangement joins TRBV7-8 to TRBJ2-3; 11 nucleotides line up with TRBD2. CDR1 and CDR2 from the germline V gene are SGHVS and FQNEAQ. This CDR3 comprises 17 residues. The V gene end was trimmed by 4 bases and the J gene end by 6 bases; junction bases not matched to a gene: 12. The CDR3 loop is CASSSPGLADLGDTQYF. DNA of the CDR3: TGTGCCAGCAGCTCGCCGGGACTAGCGGATCTAGGGGATACGCAGTATTTT.

This clonotype has ten or more counts. This chain joins TRBV15 and TRBJ2-3, with a possible D match to TRBD1 (6 bases). V gave up 4 bases and J gave up 2 bases, with 19 bases separating them. The CDR3 contains 17 residues. The germline CDR1 and CDR2 sequences are LNHNV and YYDKDF (reference sequence). CDR3 sequence (DNA): TGTGCCACCAGCACCTTGGGTTCCGGGACATCCACAGATACGCAGTATTTT. It yields the protein CATSTLGSGTSTDTQYF.

The table lists this clonotype with many counts. The CDR3 loop is CATSRYRGGEQFF. The DNA for the CDR3 is TGTGCCACCAGTAGGTACCGGGGGGGAGAGCAGTTCTTC. The chain joins TRBV24-1 to TRBJ2-1; 8 positions match TRBD2. CDR1 and CDR2 (germline): KGHDR, SFDVKD. V was pared by 6 bases and J by 10 bases, with 7 bases of the junction left unmatched. This CDR3 is 13 amino acids long.